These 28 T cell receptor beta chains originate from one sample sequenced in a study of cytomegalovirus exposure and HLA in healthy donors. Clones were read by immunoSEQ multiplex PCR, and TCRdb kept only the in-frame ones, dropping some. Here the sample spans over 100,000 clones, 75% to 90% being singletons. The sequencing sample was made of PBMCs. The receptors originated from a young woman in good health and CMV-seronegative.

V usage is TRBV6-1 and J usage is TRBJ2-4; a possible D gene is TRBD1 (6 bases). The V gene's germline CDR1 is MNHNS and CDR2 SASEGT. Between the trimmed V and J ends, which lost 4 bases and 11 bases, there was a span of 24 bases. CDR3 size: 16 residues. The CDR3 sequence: CASSATQGTRLGVQYF. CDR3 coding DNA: TGTGCCAGCAGTGCTACACAGGGTACTAGGTTAGGGGTTCAGTACTTC.

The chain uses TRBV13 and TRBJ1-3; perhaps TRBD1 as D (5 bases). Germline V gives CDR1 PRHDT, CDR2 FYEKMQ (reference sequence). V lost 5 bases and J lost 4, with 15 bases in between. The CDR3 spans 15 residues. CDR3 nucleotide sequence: TGTGCCAGCAGCACCACGACAGTGTCCGGAAACACCATATATTTT. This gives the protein CASSTTTVSGNTIYF. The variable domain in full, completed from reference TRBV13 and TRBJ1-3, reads AAGVIQSPRHLIKEKRETATLKCYPIPRHDTVYWYQQGPGQDPQFLISFYEKMQSDKGSIPDRFSAQQFSDYHSELNMSSLELGDSALYFCASSTTTVSGNTIYFGEGSWLTVV.

The CDR3 DNA sequence: TGTGCCAGTAGGTCCCGGCGGCAAAAATTTGGCACTGAAGCTTTCTTT. Amino acids: CASRSRRQKFGTEAFF. This chain links TRBV19 with TRBJ1-1; D remains unclear. V shed 6 bases and J shed 4 bases, with 21 bases lying between them. Per the germline V gene, CDR1 is LNHDA and CDR2 is SQIVND (reference sequence). This CDR3 has 16 residues.

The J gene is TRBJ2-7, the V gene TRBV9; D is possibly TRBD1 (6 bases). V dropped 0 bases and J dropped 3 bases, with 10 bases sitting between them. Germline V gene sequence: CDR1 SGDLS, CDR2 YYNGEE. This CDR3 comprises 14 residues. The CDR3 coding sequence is TGTGCCAGCAGCGTAGGGGGACATAGCTACGAGCAGTACTTC. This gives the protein CASSVGGHSYEQYF.

The CDR3 bases are TGTGCCAGCAGCTTGTTGGGGAGTAACTACGAGCAGTACTTC. It translates to CASSLLGSNYEQYF. The V call is TRBV5-5, the J call TRBJ2-7, with D possibly being TRBD2 (5 bases). Germline CDR1 is SGHKS and CDR2 is YYEKEE (reference sequence). The CDR3 is made up of 14 amino acids. V dropped 1 base and J dropped 3 bases, with 11 bases sitting between them.

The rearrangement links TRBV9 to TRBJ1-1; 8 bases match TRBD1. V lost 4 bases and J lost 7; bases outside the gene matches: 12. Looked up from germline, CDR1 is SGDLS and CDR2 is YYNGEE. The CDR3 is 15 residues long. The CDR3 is CASSPQTGAFSEAFF. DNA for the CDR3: TGTGCCAGCAGCCCCCAGACAGGGGCTTTCAGTGAAGCTTTCTTT.

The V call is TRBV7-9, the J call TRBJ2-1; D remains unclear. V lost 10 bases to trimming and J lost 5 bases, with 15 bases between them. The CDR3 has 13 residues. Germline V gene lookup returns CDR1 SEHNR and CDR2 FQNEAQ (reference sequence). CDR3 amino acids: CATKSAQNNEQFF. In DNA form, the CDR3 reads TGTGCCACTAAGAGCGCGCAGAACAATGAGCAGTTCTTC.

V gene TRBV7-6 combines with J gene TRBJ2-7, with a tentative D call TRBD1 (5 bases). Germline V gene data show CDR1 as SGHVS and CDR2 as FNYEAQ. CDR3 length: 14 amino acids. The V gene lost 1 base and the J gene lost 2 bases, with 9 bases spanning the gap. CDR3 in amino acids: CASSLGPGPYEQYF. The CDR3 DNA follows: TGTGCCAGCAGCTTAGGTCCAGGGCCCTACGAGCAGTACTTC. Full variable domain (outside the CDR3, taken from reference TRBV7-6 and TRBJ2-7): GAGVSQSPRYKVTKRGQDVALRCDPISGHVSLYWYRQALGQGPEFLTYFNYEAQQDKSGLPNDRFSAERPEGSISTLTIQRTEQRDSAMYRCASSLGPGPYEQYFGPGTRLTVT.

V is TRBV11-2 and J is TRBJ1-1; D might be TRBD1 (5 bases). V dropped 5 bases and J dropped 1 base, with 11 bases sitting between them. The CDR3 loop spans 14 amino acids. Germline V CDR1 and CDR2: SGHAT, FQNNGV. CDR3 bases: TGTGCCAGCAGCGTCGGGGGTGCGAACACTGAAGCTTTCTTT. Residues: CASSVGGANTEAFF.

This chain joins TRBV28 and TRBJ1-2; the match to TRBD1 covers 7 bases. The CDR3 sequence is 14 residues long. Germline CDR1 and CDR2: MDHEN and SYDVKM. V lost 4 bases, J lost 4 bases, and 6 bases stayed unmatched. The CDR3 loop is CASSSSGQIYGYTF. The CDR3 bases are TGTGCCAGCAGTTCATCGGGACAGATCTATGGCTACACCTTC.

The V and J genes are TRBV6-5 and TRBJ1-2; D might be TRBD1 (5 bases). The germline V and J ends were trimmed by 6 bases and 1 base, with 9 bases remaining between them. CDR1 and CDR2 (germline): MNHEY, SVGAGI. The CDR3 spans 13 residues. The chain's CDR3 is CASRMTDNYGYTF. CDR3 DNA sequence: TGTGCCAGCAGGATGACAGATAACTATGGCTACACCTTC.

The CDR3: CASSPPSGAGTAFF. CDR3 nucleotides: TGTGCCAGCTCACCACCCTCAGGGGCAGGTACGGCTTTCTTT. This chain links TRBV18 with TRBJ1-1; a possible D gene is TRBD1 (6 bases). The CDR3 has 14 amino acids. Germline assignment: CDR1 KGHSH and CDR2 LQKENI. V lost 0 bases and J lost 11, with 16 bases in between.

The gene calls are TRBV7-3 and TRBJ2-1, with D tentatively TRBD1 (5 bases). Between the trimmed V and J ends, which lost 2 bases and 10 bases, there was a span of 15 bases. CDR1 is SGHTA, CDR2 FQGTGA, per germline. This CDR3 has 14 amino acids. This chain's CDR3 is CASSLDPPGNEQFF. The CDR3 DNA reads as TGTGCCAGCAGCTTAGACCCCCCAGGGAACGAGCAGTTCTTC.

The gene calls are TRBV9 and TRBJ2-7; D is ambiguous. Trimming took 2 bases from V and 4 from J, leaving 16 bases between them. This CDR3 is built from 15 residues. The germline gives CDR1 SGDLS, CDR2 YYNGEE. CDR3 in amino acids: CASSVDPSGQYEQYF. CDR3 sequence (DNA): TGTGCCAGCAGCGTCGACCCGAGTGGGCAGTACGAGCAGTACTTC.

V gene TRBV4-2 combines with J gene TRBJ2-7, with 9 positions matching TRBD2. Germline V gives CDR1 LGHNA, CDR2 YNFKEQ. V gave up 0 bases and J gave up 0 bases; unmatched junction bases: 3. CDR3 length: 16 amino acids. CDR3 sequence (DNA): TGTGCCAGCAGCCAAGAAGCGGGGGGTAGCTCCTACGAGCAGTACTTC. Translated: CASSQEAGGSSYEQYF.

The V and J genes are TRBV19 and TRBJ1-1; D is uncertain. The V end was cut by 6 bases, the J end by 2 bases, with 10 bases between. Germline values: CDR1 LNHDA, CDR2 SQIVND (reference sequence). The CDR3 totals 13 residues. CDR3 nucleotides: TGTGCCAGTAGCGAGCGAGAAAACACTGAAGCTTTCTTT. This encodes CASSERENTEAFF.

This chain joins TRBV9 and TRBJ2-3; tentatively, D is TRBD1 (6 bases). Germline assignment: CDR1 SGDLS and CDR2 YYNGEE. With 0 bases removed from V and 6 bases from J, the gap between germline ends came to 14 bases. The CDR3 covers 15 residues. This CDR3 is CASSVAQTGLDTQYF. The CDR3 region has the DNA TGTGCCAGCAGCGTAGCTCAGACAGGCTTGGATACGCAGTATTTT.

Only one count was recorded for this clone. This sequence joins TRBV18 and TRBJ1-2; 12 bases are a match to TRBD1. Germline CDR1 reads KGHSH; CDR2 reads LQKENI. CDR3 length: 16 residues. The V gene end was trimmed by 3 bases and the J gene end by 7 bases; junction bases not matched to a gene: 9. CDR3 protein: CASSPPGTGGQLGYTF. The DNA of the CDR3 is TGTGCCAGCTCACCGCCCGGGACAGGGGGCCAGCTTGGCTACACCTTC.

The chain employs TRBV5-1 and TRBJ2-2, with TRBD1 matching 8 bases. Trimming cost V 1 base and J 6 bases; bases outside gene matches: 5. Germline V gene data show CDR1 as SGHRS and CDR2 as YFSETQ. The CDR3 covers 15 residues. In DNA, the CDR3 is TGCGCCAGCAGCTTGAGGCAGGGGGCCTCCGGGGAGCTGTTTTTT. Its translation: CASSLRQGASGELFF.

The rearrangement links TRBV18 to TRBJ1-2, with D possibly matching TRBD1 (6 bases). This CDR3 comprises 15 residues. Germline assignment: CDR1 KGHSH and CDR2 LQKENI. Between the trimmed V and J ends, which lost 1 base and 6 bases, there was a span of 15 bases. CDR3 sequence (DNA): TGTGCCAGCTCACCACTAGAACAGGGTATTAATGGCTACACCTTC. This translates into CASSPLEQGINGYTF.

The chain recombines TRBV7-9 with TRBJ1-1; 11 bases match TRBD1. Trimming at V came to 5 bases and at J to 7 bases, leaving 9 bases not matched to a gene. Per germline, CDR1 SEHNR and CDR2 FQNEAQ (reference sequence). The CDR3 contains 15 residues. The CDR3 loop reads CASSARDRGEFEAFF. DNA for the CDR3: TGTGCCAGCAGCGCCCGGGACAGGGGGGAATTTGAAGCTTTCTTT.

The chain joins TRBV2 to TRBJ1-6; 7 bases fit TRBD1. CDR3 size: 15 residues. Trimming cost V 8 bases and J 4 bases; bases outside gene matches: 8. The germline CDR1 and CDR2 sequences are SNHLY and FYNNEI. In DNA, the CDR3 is TGTGCCAGCGCCCTACAGGGGCGTTATAATTCACCCCTCCACTTT. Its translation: CASALQGRYNSPLHF.

The CDR3 DNA follows: TGCGCCAGCAGCGGGGACAGGACTGAAGCTTTCTTT. Amino acids: CASSGDRTEAFF. The chain employs TRBV5-1 and TRBJ1-1; 8 positions match TRBD1. The CDR3 has 12 amino acids. Trimming cost V 4 bases and J 5 bases; bases outside gene matches: 1. The V gene's germline CDR1 is SGHRS and CDR2 YFSETQ.

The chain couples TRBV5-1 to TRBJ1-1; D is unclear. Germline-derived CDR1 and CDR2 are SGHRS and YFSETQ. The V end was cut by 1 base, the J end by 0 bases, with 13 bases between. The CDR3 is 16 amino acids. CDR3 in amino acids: CASSLFLGTMNTEAFF. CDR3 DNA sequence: TGCGCCAGCAGCTTGTTTCTAGGAACCATGAACACTGAAGCTTTCTTT.

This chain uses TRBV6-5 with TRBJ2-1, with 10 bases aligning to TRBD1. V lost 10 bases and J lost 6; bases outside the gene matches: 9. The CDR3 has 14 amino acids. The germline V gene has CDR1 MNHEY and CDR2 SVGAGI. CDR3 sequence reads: CATSDRDRGNEQFF. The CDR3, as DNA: TGTGCCACCTCGGACCGGGACAGGGGCAATGAGCAGTTCTTC.

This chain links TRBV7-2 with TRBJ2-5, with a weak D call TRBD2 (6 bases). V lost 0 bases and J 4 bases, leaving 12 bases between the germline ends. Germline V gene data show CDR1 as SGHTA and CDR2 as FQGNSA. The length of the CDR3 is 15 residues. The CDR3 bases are TGTGCCAGCAGCTTAGCTCGGGGGTCGGGAGAGACCCAGTACTTC. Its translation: CASSLARGSGETQYF. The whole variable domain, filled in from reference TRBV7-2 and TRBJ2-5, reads GAGVSQSPSNKVTEKGKDVELRCDPISGHTALYWYRQSLGQGLEFLIYFQGNSAPDKSGLPSDRFSAERTGGSVSTLTIQRTQQEDSAVYLCASSLARGSGETQYFGPGTRLLVL.

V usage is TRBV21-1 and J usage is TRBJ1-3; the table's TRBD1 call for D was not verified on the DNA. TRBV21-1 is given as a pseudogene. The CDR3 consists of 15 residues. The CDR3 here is CAGKKGESSGNTIYF. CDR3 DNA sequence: TGTGCCGGCAAGAAGGGGGAATCATCTGGAAACACCATATATTTT.

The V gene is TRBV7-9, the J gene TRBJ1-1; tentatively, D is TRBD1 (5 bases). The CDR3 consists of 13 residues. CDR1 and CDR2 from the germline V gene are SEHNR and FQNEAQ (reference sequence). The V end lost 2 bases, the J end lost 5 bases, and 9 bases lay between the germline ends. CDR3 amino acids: CASSLQGETEAFF. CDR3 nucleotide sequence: TGTGCCAGCAGCTTACAGGGCGAGACTGAAGCTTTCTTT.